The 2 T cell receptor beta chains listed next were all sequenced from one sample in a study of cytomegalovirus exposure and HLA in healthy donors. Both 60 Vbeta primers and 13 Jbeta primers went into the PCR. Repertoires were generated with immunoSEQ multiplex PCR, while TCRdb's copy carries only in-frame clones and drops some. The data contain about 200,000 clones, about 76% of them singletons. Input material: PBMCs. The receptors here all came from a male donor in good health and CMV-seropositive.

The chain uses TRBV27 and TRBJ2-7, with 7 bases lining up with TRBD2. Germline lookup yields CDR1 MNHEY and CDR2 SMNVEV (reference sequence). After removal of 3 bases from V and 1 base from J, the junction contained 6 bases not matched to a gene. The CDR3 sequence is 15 residues long. CDR3 DNA sequence: TGTGCCAGCAGTTTGTATCTAGCGGCATCCTACGAGCAGTACTTC. This gives the protein CASSLYLAASYEQYF.

The gene calls are TRBV7-2 and TRBJ2-7, with D hard to call. V lost 5 bases to trimming and J lost 7 bases, with 9 bases between them. The germline V gene has CDR1 SGHTA and CDR2 FQGNSA. The CDR3 spans 11 residues. CDR3 protein: CASSPRVEQYF. The CDR3 region has the DNA TGTGCCAGCAGCCCTCGTGTGGAGCAGTACTTC. The complete variable domain, with remaining parts taken from reference TRBV7-2 and TRBJ2-7, reads GAGVSQSPSNKVTEKGKDVELRCDPISGHTALYWYRQSLGQGLEFLIYFQGNSAPDKSGLPSDRFSAERTGGSVSTLTIQRTQQEDSAVYLCASSPRVEQYFGPGTRLTVT.